This section outlines one TCR beta chain sequence together with its context. Antigen specificity is unknown. The CDR3 spans 14 residues. The ends lost 3 bases at V and 7 bases at J; junction bases unmatched: 9. CDR1 DFQATT and CDR2 SNEGSKA come from the germline V gene (reference sequence). The data are from a study of T cells after yellow fever vaccination. Study context: Preparation of the low-cell-number fractions used SMART-Seq v4 Ultra Low Input. Regarding the study as a whole: There was a possibility that FACS-sorted repertoires contained abundant clonotypes contaminating from the bulk population. At 95% to 98% for CD4 and approximately 88% for CD8, most primary-vaccination clones showed up again after the booster.

5'RACE template switching added a universal primer site and UMIs to TCR cDNA. TCRdb processed the 5' RACE reads anew with MiXCR; each CDR3 protein has one entry. The data contain about 350,000 distinct CDR3 sequences, approximately 10% of them singletons. The source of this sequence is a man aged 18 to 29 who received the YFV17D yellow fever vaccine. This sample comprised PBMCs, obtained on the day of the first yellow fever vaccination. V and J are TRBV20-1 and TRBJ2-1; 7 bases align to TRBD1. Here the CDR3 reads CSASQTGVENEQFF. The CDR3 DNA reads TGCAGTGCTAGTCAAACAGGGGTAGAGAATGAGCAGTTCTTC.